Presented here are 21 T cell receptor beta chains from one specimen sequenced in a study of T cells expressing NK-cell markers. TCRdb reprocessed the 5' RACE reads and reports one entry per CDR3 protein, with no DNA. The sample table includes over 250,000 distinct CDR3 sequences. The sample consisted of blood T cells: a sorted CD56 or NKG2C T cell subset, CD4+ or CD8+ T cells, or bulk PBMC T cells (not recorded which). Receptors were obtained from a woman between 18 and 70 years old in good health.

This chain links TRBV3-1 with TRBJ2-3; TCRdb names TRBD2, which stays unverified in the absence of DNA. This CDR3 has 16 amino acids. Germline CDR1 reads LGHDT; CDR2 reads YNNKEL (reference sequence). This chain's CDR3 is CASSQDRLAGADTQYF.

The rearrangement uses TRBV10-2 and TRBJ1-2. Germline CDR1 is WSHSY and CDR2 is SAAADI. The CDR3 sequence is 12 residues long. CDR3 sequence reads: CASSEWAYGYTF.

The chain recombines TRBV24-1 with TRBJ1-5; the D call from TCRdb, TRBD1, cannot be confirmed without DNA. The CDR3 is made up of 14 amino acids. Germline loops: CDR1 KGHDR, CDR2 SFDVKD. CDR3 region: CATSVQGGNQPQHF.

The chain joins TRBV24-1 to TRBJ2-3; TCRdb's D gene call, TRBD1, goes unchecked for lack of DNA. The V gene's germline CDR1 is KGHDR and CDR2 SFDVKD. The CDR3 length is 16 residues. This CDR3 is CATSDPGEASTDTQYF.

The V call is TRBV3-1, the J call TRBJ2-7; TCRdb outputs TRBD1, but without DNA this stays unchecked. From germline, CDR1 is LGHDT and CDR2 YNNKEL (reference sequence). The CDR3 is 13 residues long. CDR3 sequence reads: CASTGGPGAEQYF.

The chain is built from TRBV7-3 and TRBJ1-2; the TCRdb D gene call, TRBD1, has no DNA to confirm it. CDR3 size: 15 residues. Germline loops: CDR1 SGHTA, CDR2 FQGTGA. The chain's CDR3 is CASSLMAGDSYGYTF. The full variable domain, with the rest looked up from reference TRBV7-3 and TRBJ1-2, is GAGVSQTPSNKVTEKGKYVELRCDPISGHTALYWYRQSLGQGPEFLIYFQGTGAADDSGLPNDRFFAVRPEGSVSTLKIQRTERGDSAVYLCASSLMAGDSYGYTFGSGTRLTVV.

V gene TRBV30 combines with J gene TRBJ1-5; the D call from TCRdb, TRBD1, cannot be confirmed without DNA. The CDR3 loop spans 14 amino acids. The germline gives CDR1 GTSNPN, CDR2 SVGIG (reference sequence). CDR3 sequence: CAWSEQGGNQPQHF.

The chain uses TRBV4-1 and TRBJ1-4; TCRdb outputs TRBD1, but without DNA this stays unchecked. Germline V gene sequence: CDR1 MGHRA, CDR2 YSYEKL. This CDR3 is 16 amino acids long. The CDR3 reads CASSQGQARGSEKLFF.

This chain joins TRBV19 and TRBJ1-1. The CDR3 runs 13 residues. Germline lookup yields CDR1 LNHDA and CDR2 SQIVND (reference sequence). The CDR3 sequence is CASSIFGLSEAFF.

V usage is TRBV28 and J usage is TRBJ2-1; checking the TCRdb D call of TRBD1 is not possible without DNA. The CDR3 extends over 16 amino acids. CDR1 is MDHEN and CDR2 is SYDVKM in the germline V gene. CDR3 sequence: CASTPGQGTGYNEQFF.

The J gene is TRBJ2-4, the V gene TRBV27; absent DNA, TCRdb's TRBD2 call cannot be checked. The CDR3 is 16 amino acids. Per germline, CDR1 MNHEY and CDR2 SMNVEV (reference sequence). This chain's CDR3 is CASSPVAGGPRVQQYF.

The chain employs TRBV20-1 and TRBJ1-2; no DNA is available, so the TRBD1 call from TCRdb remains unchecked. Germline CDR1 DFQATT, CDR2 SNEGSKA (reference sequence). This CDR3 spans 12 amino acids. Here the CDR3 reads CSSDRGGNGYTF.

This chain links TRBV23-1 with TRBJ2-3; the TCRdb call, TRBD1, lacks DNA for checking. TRBV23-1 is labeled an ORF, and its function is uncertain. CDR3 length: 16 amino acids. The CDR3 spells CASSQSGTGEIDTQYF.

V is TRBV13 and J is TRBJ2-3. CDR1 is PRHDT and CDR2 is FYEKMQ in the germline V gene (reference sequence). The CDR3 spans 15 residues. The CDR3 reads CASSFKRRSTDTQYF.

The V gene is TRBV7-2, the J gene TRBJ1-4. The CDR3 is made up of 13 amino acids. Germline V CDR1 and CDR2: SGHTA, FQGNSA. The CDR3 spells CASSGSDNEKLFF.

The chain joins TRBV20-1 to TRBJ1-5; TCRdb reports TRBD1, a call that lacks DNA to check it against. Germline V lookup: CDR1 DFQATT, CDR2 SNEGSKA (reference sequence). The CDR3 totals 15 residues. The chain's CDR3 is CSARDLQGANQPQHF.

The chain couples TRBV28 to TRBJ2-1. Germline V gene sequence: CDR1 MDHEN, CDR2 SYDVKM. This CDR3 contains 12 residues. The CDR3 protein is CASSLWDNEQFF.

V usage is TRBV6-1 and J usage is TRBJ1-2; the D gene TCRdb calls, TRBD1, cannot be checked with no DNA. Germline V gene data show CDR1 as MNHNS and CDR2 as SASEGT. The CDR3 loop spans 13 amino acids. CDR3 loop: CASRVPSGGSYTF.

The gene calls are TRBV6-1 and TRBJ2-1; with no DNA, the TCRdb D assignment of TRBD2 cannot be verified. Germline V gives CDR1 MNHNS, CDR2 SASEGT. The CDR3 is 15 amino acids. The chain's CDR3 is CASSKGGGVYNEQFF.

The chain joins TRBV28 to TRBJ2-3; absent DNA, TCRdb's TRBD2 call cannot be checked. The length of the CDR3 is 20 residues. The germline gives CDR1 MDHEN, CDR2 SYDVKM. CDR3 loop: CASSPGQRRESGRAADTQYF. Supplemented by reference TRBV28 and TRBJ2-3, the full variable domain reads DVKVTQSSRYLVKRTGEKVFLECVQDMDHENMFWYRQDPGLGLRLIYFSYDVKMKEKGDIPEGYSVSREKKERFSLILESASTNQTSMYLCASSPGQRRESGRAADTQYFGPGTRLTVL.

The V gene is TRBV18, the J gene TRBJ1-4. Germline lookup yields CDR1 KGHSH and CDR2 LQKENI. The CDR3 runs to 14 residues. CDR3 residues: CASSPNGEIEKLFF.